Below are 13 T cell receptor beta chains sequenced from a single sample in a study of T cell responses to AZD1222 COVID-19 vaccine. Clones were read by immunoSEQ multiplex PCR, and TCRdb kept only the in-frame ones, dropping some. Among 100,000 to 150,000 clones, around 87% were seen once, and the ten largest hold 8% to 13%. Sequencing used peripheral blood, obtained on day 0 of AZD1222 vaccination. The receptors stem from an adult in good health.

This clone was observed a single time. This chain joins TRBV30 and TRBJ2-7, with 7 bases that match TRBD2. The CDR3 consists of 13 residues. The ends lost 1 base at V and 0 bases at J; junction bases unmatched: 0. CDR1 is GTSNPN, CDR2 SVGIG, per germline (reference sequence). This chain's CDR3 is CAWSGLASYEQYF. CDR3 bases: TGTGCCTGGAGTGGACTAGCCTCCTACGAGCAGTACTTC.

The chain carries TRBV7-2 and TRBJ2-7, with 7 bases identical to TRBD2. The CDR3 sequence is 16 residues long. The ends lost 6 bases at V and 5 bases at J; junction bases unmatched: 16. Germline values: CDR1 SGHTA, CDR2 FQGNSA. CDR3: CASSSWEGPLRNEQYF. The CDR3 bases are TGTGCCAGCAGTTCATGGGAGGGACCTCTCAGGAACGAGCAGTACTTC.

This clone came up a few times. The CDR3 spells CASSQGAGAQEQYF. CDR3 in DNA: TGCGCCAGCAGCCAAGGAGCAGGGGCCCAGGAGCAGTACTTC. The rearrangement links TRBV4-1 to TRBJ2-7; the D gene is possibly TRBD1 (6 bases). Between the trimmed V and J ends, which lost 1 base and 7 bases, there was a span of 14 bases. Germline loops: CDR1 MGHRA, CDR2 YSYEKL. The CDR3 runs 14 residues.

The rearrangement joins TRBV6-5 to TRBJ1-1; no definite D call. The CDR3 is made up of 13 amino acids. Looked up from germline, CDR1 is MNHEY and CDR2 is SVGAGI. V lost 6 bases to trimming and J lost 1 base, with 9 bases between them. For the CDR3, the DNA is TGTGCCAGCAGGATGGGGAAGAACACTGAAGCTTTCTTT. As protein: CASRMGKNTEAFF.

Points on this clone: Other DNA sequences within the sample encode an identical CDR3. V gene TRBV18 combines with J gene TRBJ1-4; no firm D call. Germline V gives CDR1 KGHSH, CDR2 LQKENI. V was trimmed by 3 bases and J by 0 bases, leaving 5 bases between them. The CDR3 has 14 residues. The chain's CDR3 is CASSPAATNEKLFF. The CDR3 DNA reads TGTGCCAGCTCACCGGCAGCAACTAATGAAAAACTGTTTTTT.

This rearrangement joins TRBV27 to TRBJ2-2; D is possibly TRBD1 (6 bases). This CDR3 contains 17 residues. Looked up from germline, CDR1 is MNHEY and CDR2 is SMNVEV (reference sequence). Trimming stripped 2 bases from V and 4 bases from J, with 17 bases between. As DNA, the CDR3 is TGTGCCAGCAGTTTAGGACCAGGGGCGGGTAGCACCGGGGAGCTGTTTTTT. Translating gives CASSLGPGAGSTGELFF.

The J gene is TRBJ2-7, the V gene TRBV5-1; 10 bases line up with TRBD2. CDR1 and CDR2 from the germline V gene are SGHRS and YFSETQ. With 1 base clipped from V and 1 base from J, the junction kept 2 bases outside the gene matches. This CDR3 contains 15 residues. For the CDR3, the DNA is TGCGCCAGCAGCTTGACTAGCGGGGATTCCTACGAGCAGTACTTC. Its translation: CASSLTSGDSYEQYF. The whole variable domain, filled in from reference TRBV5-1 and TRBJ2-7, reads KAGVTQTPRYLIKTRGQQVTLSCSPISGHRSVSWYQQTPGQGLQFLFEYFSETQRNKGNFPGRFSGRQFSNSRSEMNVSTLELGDSALYLCASSLTSGDSYEQYFGPGTRLTVT.

The V gene is TRBV2, the J gene TRBJ2-6; 9 bases are shared with TRBD2. Germline trimming cut 4 bases from V and 0 bases from J; bases unmatched to any gene: 4. Germline CDR1 is SNHLY and CDR2 is FYNNEI. The CDR3 is 17 amino acids. CDR3 in amino acids: CASSGSGGYSGANVLTF. The CDR3, as DNA: TGTGCCAGCAGTGGTAGCGGGGGCTACTCTGGGGCCAACGTCCTGACTTTC.

This chain joins TRBV15 and TRBJ2-7; no firm D call. The length of the CDR3 is 11 residues. Looked up from germline, CDR1 is LNHNV and CDR2 is YYDKDF (reference sequence). Trimming cost V 3 bases and J 3 bases, with 3 bases left between them. CDR3 sequence: CATSRGYEQYF. Here the CDR3 DNA reads TGTGCCACCAGCAGGGGCTACGAGCAGTACTTC.

The V call is TRBV29-1, the J call TRBJ1-1; no definite D call. This CDR3 comprises 13 residues. V lost 0 bases, J lost 7 bases, and 12 bases lay in between. Germline-derived CDR1 and CDR2 are SQVTM and ANQGSEA. The CDR3 region is CSVEDWVGLEAFF. The CDR3 DNA reads TGCAGCGTTGAAGATTGGGTGGGCCTTGAAGCTTTCTTT. Full variable domain (rest looked up from reference TRBV29-1 and TRBJ1-1): SAVISQKPSRDICQRGTSLTIQCQVDSQVTMMFWYRQQPGQSLTLIATANQGSEATYESGFVIDKFPISRPNLTFSTLTVSNMSPEDSSIYLCSVEDWVGLEAFFGQGTRLTVV.

The chain has TRBV5-5 and TRBJ1-6; no firm D call. The CDR3 totals 16 residues. Germline V gene data show CDR1 as SGHKS and CDR2 as YYEKEE (reference sequence). Trimming removed 1 base from V and 0 bases from J, with 8 bases in between. In DNA form, the CDR3 reads TGTGCCAGCAGCTTGCATGGGAGCTCCTATAATTCACCCCTCCACTTT. This gives the protein CASSLHGSSYNSPLHF.

The genes are TRBV7-9 and TRBJ2-1; no clear D. Germline lookup yields CDR1 SEHNR and CDR2 FQNEAQ (reference sequence). Deletions cut 5 bases from V and 6 bases from J, with 14 bases between. CDR3 size: 14 residues. The CDR3 DNA is TGTGCCAGCAGCCCCCACGGGTACCCCAATGAGCAGTTCTTC. Its protein is CASSPHGYPNEQFF.

This clone was picked up one time. V gene TRBV6-5 combines with J gene TRBJ2-1; D is perhaps TRBD2 (7 bases). The germline V gene encodes CDR1 MNHEY and CDR2 SVGAGI. The V end lost 2 bases, the J end lost 8 bases, and 10 bases lay between the germline ends. The CDR3 runs 13 residues. CDR3 DNA: TGTGCCAGCAGTTACGGGGGGGCCTATGAGCAGTTCTTC. It yields the protein CASSYGGAYEQFF.